This T cell receptor (beta chain) was documented in a study of T cells in Graves' hyperthyroidism and ophthalmopathy. TCR beta CDR3 regions were amplified from RNA transcripts. The HTBI primer set was used in a first-round RT-PCR of the TCR CDR3. TCRdb recomputed calls from the multiplex PCR reads with MiXCR, one row per CDR3 protein. The sample includes more than 350,000 distinct CDR3 sequences, about 18% of them seen just once. Disease duration under 2 months; hyperthyroidism patients were aged 18 to 65. On the basis of clinical symptoms, serum thyroxine and TRAb, thyroid ultrasound and orbital computed tomography, diagnoses were made. CDR1 is MDHEN, CDR2 SYDVKM, per germline. CDR3 length: 11 amino acids. Deletions cut 3 bases from V and 7 bases from J, with 7 bases between.

The TCR originated in a woman in her thirties with Graves' hyperthyroidism that later progressed to Graves' ophthalmopathy. The specimen was blood. This chain joins TRBV28 and TRBJ2-7; D not certain. CDR3 loop: CASSFSWEQYF. For the CDR3, the DNA is TGTGCCAGCAGTTTTTCGTGGGAGCAGTACTTC.